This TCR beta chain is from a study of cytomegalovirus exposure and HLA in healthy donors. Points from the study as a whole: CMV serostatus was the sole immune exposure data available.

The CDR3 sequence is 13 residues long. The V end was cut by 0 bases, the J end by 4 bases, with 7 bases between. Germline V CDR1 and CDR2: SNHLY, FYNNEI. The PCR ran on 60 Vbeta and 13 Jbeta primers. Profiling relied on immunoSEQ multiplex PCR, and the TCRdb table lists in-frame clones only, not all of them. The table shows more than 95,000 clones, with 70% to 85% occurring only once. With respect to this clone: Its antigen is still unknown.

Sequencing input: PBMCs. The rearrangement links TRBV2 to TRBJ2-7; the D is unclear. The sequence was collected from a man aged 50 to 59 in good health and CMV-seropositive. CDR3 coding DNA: TGTGCCAGCAGTGAAGCCGCGATTTACGAGCAGTACTTC. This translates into CASSEAAIYEQYF.